Below, 27 T cell receptor beta chains from the same sample are listed, as sequenced in a study of Tregs in tolerant kidney transplant recipients. The protocol was immunoSEQ multiplex PCR, while the TCRdb copy is restricted to in-frame clones and leaves out a portion. The sample records roughly 66,000 clones, 92% being singletons. Sequencing was performed on CD8+ T cells from blood, taken before the transplant. The source is a human donor who received a combined kidney and bone marrow transplant.

V is TRBV4-1 and J is TRBJ2-7, with D unresolved. The CDR3 has 13 amino acids. V was clipped by 4 bases and J by 3 bases, with 10 bases between them. The germline V gene has CDR1 MGHRA and CDR2 YSYEKL. The CDR3 region has the DNA TGCGCCAGCAGCCCTCCTTCTCGCTACGAGCAGTACTTC. As protein: CASSPPSRYEQYF.

The rearrangement uses TRBV5-4 and TRBJ1-2; 7 bases align to TRBD1. Germline V gene data show CDR1 as SGHNT and CDR2 as YYREEE (reference sequence). V shed 0 bases, J shed 0 bases, and the junction held 8 bases outside the gene matches. The CDR3 consists of 17 residues. For the CDR3, the DNA is TGTGCCAGCAGCTTGGCCGTCCAGGGGGATCCTAACTATGGCTACACCTTC. As protein: CASSLAVQGDPNYGYTF.

The chain uses TRBV9 and TRBJ2-1; TRBD1 might be the D (6 bases). Trimming stripped 2 bases from V and 3 bases from J, with 9 bases between. The CDR3 length is 14 residues. Germline CDR1 is SGDLS and CDR2 is YYNGEE. CDR3 protein: CASSVMDSYNEQFF. CDR3 DNA sequence: TGTGCCAGCAGCGTCATGGACAGCTACAATGAGCAGTTCTTC.

This clone was recorded only once. This sequence joins TRBV9 and TRBJ2-1; TRBD2 matches 8 bases. From germline, CDR1 is SGDLS and CDR2 YYNGEE. The CDR3 is 14 amino acids. After removal of 1 base from V and 5 bases from J, the junction contained 2 bases not matched to a gene. The CDR3, as DNA: TGTGCCAGCAGCGTATTACTAGCGGACAATGAGCAGTTCTTC. It is translated as CASSVLLADNEQFF.

The CDR3 DNA follows: TGTGCCAGCAGTGCCCTCATTAATACAGGGCTCGCAAATGAGCAGTTCTTC. Translating it yields CASSALINTGLANEQFF. This chain joins TRBV6-4 and TRBJ2-1; possible D gene TRBD1, 6 bases. Deletions cut 4 bases from V and 7 bases from J, with 23 bases between. The CDR3 consists of 17 residues. Germline V gene sequence: CDR1 MRHNA, CDR2 SNTAGT.

This sequence joins TRBV27 and TRBJ2-1; 7 positions agree with TRBD2. The CDR3 extends over 13 amino acids. The ends lost 8 bases at V and 9 bases at J; junction bases unmatched: 10. CDR1 is MNHEY and CDR2 is SMNVEV in the germline V gene (reference sequence). CDR3 amino acids: CASGAGTSSEQFF. The DNA of the CDR3 is TGTGCCAGCGGAGCGGGAACTAGTAGTGAGCAGTTCTTC.

The chain recombines TRBV19 with TRBJ2-1, with 11 positions matching TRBD2. The CDR3 spans 14 residues. Looked up from germline, CDR1 is LNHDA and CDR2 is SQIVND (reference sequence). After removal of 9 bases from V and 6 bases from J, the junction contained 7 bases not matched to a gene. The CDR3 is CASVSSGGLNEQFF. CDR3 in DNA: TGTGCCAGCGTATCTAGCGGGGGGCTCAATGAGCAGTTCTTC.

The table lists this clone with a count of one. V usage is TRBV4-2 and J usage is TRBJ2-2; no reliable D call. The V and J ends lost 1 base and 5 bases respectively, with 11 bases between them. CDR3 length: 15 residues. Germline lookup yields CDR1 LGHNA and CDR2 YNFKEQ. The CDR3 region is CASSQGALWTGELFF. The CDR3 region has the DNA TGTGCCAGCAGCCAAGGGGCCCTCTGGACCGGGGAGCTGTTTTTT.

The chain couples TRBV6-5 to TRBJ1-1; TRBD1 is a possible D gene (6 bases). Germline CDR1 and CDR2: MNHEY and SVGAGI. The CDR3 covers 14 residues. V dropped 5 bases and J dropped 6 bases, with 16 bases sitting between them. CDR3 nucleotides: TGTGCCAGCAGTACCCTTTTGGGGGCGCCTGAAGCTTTCTTT. It is translated as CASSTLLGAPEAFF.

The gene calls are TRBV7-9 and TRBJ1-1; 7 bases align to TRBD1. The ends lost 3 bases at V and 5 bases at J; junction bases unmatched: 18. Germline-derived CDR1 and CDR2 are SEHNR and FQNEAQ (reference sequence). CDR3 length equals 18 residues. The CDR3 region has the DNA TGTGCCAGCAGCTTGGGGGTCGGAACAGGGGATGGGAGAACTGAAGCTTTCTTT. Protein: CASSLGVGTGDGRTEAFF.

The J gene is TRBJ1-5, the V gene TRBV6-1; 9 bases are shared with TRBD1. The V segment lost 8 bases and the J segment 7 bases; nucleotides outside the gene matches: 9. This CDR3 spans 14 amino acids. Germline V gene data show CDR1 as MNHNS and CDR2 as SASEGT. The CDR3 DNA reads TGTGCCAGCGTCGTACAGGGGGCGGGGCAGCCCCAGCATTTT. Its protein product is CASVVQGAGQPQHF.

The chain carries TRBV13 and TRBJ1-2; 7 bases line up with TRBD1. Germline values: CDR1 PRHDT, CDR2 FYEKMQ (reference sequence). V shed 1 base and J 4 bases; nucleotides not matched to a gene: 12. The CDR3 sequence is 17 residues long. The chain's CDR3 is CASSLDPTGKELYGYTF. The CDR3 DNA follows: TGTGCCAGCAGCTTAGACCCGACAGGGAAAGAACTCTATGGCTACACCTTC.

V gene TRBV30 combines with J gene TRBJ2-1; D ambiguous. V shed 8 bases and J shed 4 bases, with 12 bases lying between them. The CDR3 totals 12 residues. CDR1 and CDR2 from the germline V gene are GTSNPN and SVGIG (reference sequence). The CDR3 loop reads CARKARYNEQFF. The CDR3 DNA sequence: TGTGCCCGGAAAGCGCGATACAATGAGCAGTTCTTC. Looking up the rest from reference TRBV30 and TRBJ2-1 gives the full variable domain: SQTIHQWPATLVQPVGSPLSLECTVEGTSNPNLYWYRQAAGRGLQLLFYSVGIGQISSEVPQNLSASRPQDRQFILSSKKLLLSDSGFYLCARKARYNEQFFGPGTRLTVL.

The chain uses TRBV5-4 and TRBJ2-7, with 7 bases matching TRBD2. This CDR3 comprises 16 residues. Germline V lookup: CDR1 SGHNT, CDR2 YYREEE (reference sequence). Germline trimming cut 0 bases from V and 2 bases from J; bases unmatched to any gene: 8. This CDR3 reads CASSLVARERPYEQYF. The CDR3 DNA reads TGTGCCAGCAGCTTGGTGGCGCGGGAGCGCCCCTACGAGCAGTACTTC.

The V gene is TRBV7-3, the J gene TRBJ2-7; possible D gene TRBD2, 6 bases. This CDR3 spans 13 amino acids. The germline CDR1 and CDR2 sequences are SGHTA and FQGTGA. V lost 3 bases, J lost 5 bases, and 11 bases lay in between. The CDR3 DNA reads TGTGCCAGCAGCTTCGGAGGGGTGAACGAGCAGTACTTC. Translating it yields CASSFGGVNEQYF.

The CDR3 sequence is CASSLGSFEDEQYF. As DNA, the CDR3 is TGCGCCAGCAGCCTCGGGAGCTTTGAAGACGAGCAGTACTTC. The J gene is TRBJ2-7, the V gene TRBV5-1, with D possibly matching TRBD2 (6 bases). Trimming stripped 4 bases from V and 5 bases from J, with 16 bases between. Germline lookup yields CDR1 SGHRS and CDR2 YFSETQ. This CDR3 is built from 14 residues.

CDR3 DNA: TGTGCCAGCAGCCAAGATCCGGACAGCTCTGGGGCCAACGTCCTGACTTTC. It is translated as CASSQDPDSSGANVLTF. The chain employs TRBV4-2 and TRBJ2-6, with D perhaps matching TRBD1 (6 bases). The CDR3 is 17 residues long. The V end was cut by 0 bases, the J end by 0 bases, with 9 bases between. Germline CDR1 LGHNA, CDR2 YNFKEQ.

The J gene is TRBJ1-1, the V gene TRBV7-9; D is uncertain. The length of the CDR3 is 13 residues. Germline V gene data show CDR1 as SEHNR and CDR2 as FQNEAQ (reference sequence). V lost 4 bases and J 10 bases, leaving 16 bases between the germline ends. The CDR3 region is CASSSTGEAGAFF. As DNA, the CDR3 is TGTGCCAGCAGCTCAACCGGGGAGGCGGGAGCTTTCTTT.

The chain recombines TRBV5-4 with TRBJ2-7; 8 nucleotides line up with TRBD1. V lost 4 bases to trimming and J lost 8 bases; unmatched junction nucleotides: 5. The CDR3 is 12 amino acids. The germline V gene has CDR1 SGHNT and CDR2 YYREEE (reference sequence). The CDR3 DNA reads as TGTGCCAGCAGCCCAGGGGGCAGTAAGCAGTACTTC. Residues: CASSPGGSKQYF.

The CDR3 is CASSLEYKWTGVRKVTGELFF. As DNA, the CDR3 is TGCGCCAGCAGCTTGGAATATAAGTGGACAGGTGTACGAAAGGTAACCGGGGAGCTGTTTTTT. The gene calls are TRBV5-1 and TRBJ2-2, with 7 positions matching TRBD1. The CDR3 spans 21 residues. J gave up 5 bases and V 0 bases, and 22 bases lay outside the gene matches. CDR1 and CDR2 (germline): SGHRS, YFSETQ.

This clone was detected once. The chain carries TRBV27 and TRBJ2-5; 9 nucleotides align to TRBD1. Trimming removed 3 bases from V and 5 bases from J; junction bases left unmatched: 4. The CDR3 covers 14 residues. Germline V gene lookup returns CDR1 MNHEY and CDR2 SMNVEV (reference sequence). The CDR3 sequence: CASSFTGGRETQYF. In nucleotides, the CDR3 is TGTGCCAGCAGTTTCACAGGGGGCAGGGAGACCCAGTACTTC.

The V and J genes are TRBV5-1 and TRBJ2-5, with D uncertain. Looked up from germline, CDR1 is SGHRS and CDR2 is YFSETQ. CDR3 length: 13 residues. V was clipped by 2 bases and J by 0 bases, with 5 bases between them. In DNA form, the CDR3 reads TGCGCCAGCAGCTTCGAGGACCAAGAGACCCAGTACTTC. Its protein product is CASSFEDQETQYF.

The chain carries TRBV4-1 and TRBJ1-1; weak D call: TRBD1 (5 bases). Trimming stripped 3 bases from V and 7 bases from J, with 21 bases between. Per the germline V gene, CDR1 is MGHRA and CDR2 is YSYEKL. The CDR3 is 16 residues long. The CDR3 sequence is CASSQGGGGLISEAFF. The CDR3 nucleotides are TGCGCCAGCAGCCAGGGGGGGGGAGGATTAATTAGTGAAGCTTTCTTT.

This sequence joins TRBV19 and TRBJ2-1, with 8 nucleotides matching TRBD1. Germline CDR1 LNHDA, CDR2 SQIVND (reference sequence). CDR3 length: 16 residues. Germline trimming cut 1 base from V and 9 bases from J; bases unmatched to any gene: 11. This chain's CDR3 is CASSIGSRGHQGEQFF. The CDR3, as DNA: TGTGCCAGTAGTATAGGTAGCAGGGGGCATCAGGGTGAGCAGTTCTTC. Together with reference TRBV19 and TRBJ2-1, the CDR3 gives the full variable domain: DGGITQSPKYLFRKEGQNVTLSCEQNLNHDAMYWYRQDPGQGLRLIYYSQIVNDFQKGDIAEGYSVSREKKESFPLTVTSAQKNPTAFYLCASSIGSRGHQGEQFFGPGTRLTVL.

This chain uses TRBV28 with TRBJ2-5, with 8 bases matching TRBD1. This CDR3 is 13 amino acids long. The junction had 5 bases not matched to a gene; V was cut back by 6 bases and J by 5 bases. Per the germline V gene, CDR1 is MDHEN and CDR2 is SYDVKM. The CDR3 sequence is CASRKTGEETQYF. The CDR3 DNA sequence: TGTGCCAGCAGAAAGACAGGGGAGGAGACCCAGTACTTC.

CDR3 in DNA: TGTGCCAGCAGTCCCACAGGGGTCTATGGCTACACCTTC. This gives the protein CASSPTGVYGYTF. This chain uses TRBV28 with TRBJ1-2, with TRBD1 matching 7 bases. The CDR3 is 13 amino acids. V lost 5 bases, J lost 4 bases, and 4 bases stayed unmatched. Germline-derived CDR1 and CDR2 are MDHEN and SYDVKM.

V gene TRBV5-1 combines with J gene TRBJ1-1; possibly TRBD1 for D (5 bases). The CDR3 is 15 amino acids. Per the germline V gene, CDR1 is SGHRS and CDR2 is YFSETQ. Trimming left V 0 bases short and J 3 bases short, with 12 bases between. The CDR3 here is CASSLVQGIHTEAFF. The CDR3 DNA reads as TGCGCCAGCAGCTTGGTGCAGGGAATACACACTGAAGCTTTCTTT.